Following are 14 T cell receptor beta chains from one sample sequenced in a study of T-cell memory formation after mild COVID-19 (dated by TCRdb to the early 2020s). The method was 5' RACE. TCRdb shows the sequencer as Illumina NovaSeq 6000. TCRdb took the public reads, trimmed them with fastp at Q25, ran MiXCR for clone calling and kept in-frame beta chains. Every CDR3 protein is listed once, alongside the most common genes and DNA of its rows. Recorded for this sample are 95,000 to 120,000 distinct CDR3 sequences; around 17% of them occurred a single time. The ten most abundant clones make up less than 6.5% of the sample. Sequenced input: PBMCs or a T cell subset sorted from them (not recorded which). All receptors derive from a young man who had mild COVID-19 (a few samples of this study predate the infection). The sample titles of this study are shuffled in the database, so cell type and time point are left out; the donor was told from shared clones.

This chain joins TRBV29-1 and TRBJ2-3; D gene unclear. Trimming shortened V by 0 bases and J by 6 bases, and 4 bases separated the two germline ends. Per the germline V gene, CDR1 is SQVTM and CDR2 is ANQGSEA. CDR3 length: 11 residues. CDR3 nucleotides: TGCAGCGTTGAAGAGGCGGATACGCAGTATTTT. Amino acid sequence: CSVEEADTQYF.

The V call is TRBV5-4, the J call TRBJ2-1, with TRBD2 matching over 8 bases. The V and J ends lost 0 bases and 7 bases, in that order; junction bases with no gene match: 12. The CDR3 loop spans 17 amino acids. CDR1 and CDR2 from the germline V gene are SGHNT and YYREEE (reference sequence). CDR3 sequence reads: CASSLDPGGSSGNEQFF. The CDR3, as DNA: TGTGCCAGCAGCTTGGATCCCGGGGGCTCTAGCGGGAATGAGCAGTTCTTC.

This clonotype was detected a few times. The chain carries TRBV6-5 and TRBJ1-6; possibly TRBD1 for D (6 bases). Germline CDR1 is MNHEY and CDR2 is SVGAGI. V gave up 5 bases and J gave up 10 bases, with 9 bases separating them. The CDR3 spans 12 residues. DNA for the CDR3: TGTGCCAGCAGTACGGGGGGCTCACCCCTCCACTTT. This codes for CASSTGGSPLHF.

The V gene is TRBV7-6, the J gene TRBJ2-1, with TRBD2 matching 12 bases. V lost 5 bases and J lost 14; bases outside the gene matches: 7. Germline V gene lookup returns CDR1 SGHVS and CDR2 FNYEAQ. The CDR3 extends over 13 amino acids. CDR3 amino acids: CASSTRTSGDKFF. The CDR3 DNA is TGTGCCAGCAGCACGAGGACTAGCGGGGATAAGTTCTTC.

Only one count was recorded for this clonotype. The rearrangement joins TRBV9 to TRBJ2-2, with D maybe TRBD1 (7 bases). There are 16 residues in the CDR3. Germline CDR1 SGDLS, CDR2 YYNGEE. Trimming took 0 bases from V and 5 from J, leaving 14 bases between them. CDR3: CASSVDRTGGTGELFF. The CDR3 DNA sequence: TGTGCCAGCAGCGTAGATAGGACAGGAGGGACCGGGGAGCTGTTTTTT.

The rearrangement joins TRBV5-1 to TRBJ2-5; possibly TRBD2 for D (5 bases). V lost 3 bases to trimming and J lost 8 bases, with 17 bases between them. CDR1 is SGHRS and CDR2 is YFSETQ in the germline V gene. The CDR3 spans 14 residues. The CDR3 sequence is CASSSLARPGTQYF. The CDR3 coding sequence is TGCGCCAGCAGCTCATTAGCGCGCCCGGGAACCCAGTACTTC.

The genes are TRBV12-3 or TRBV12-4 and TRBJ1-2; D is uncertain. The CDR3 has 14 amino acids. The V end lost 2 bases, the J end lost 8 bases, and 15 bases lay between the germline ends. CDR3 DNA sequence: TGTGCCAGCAGTTTATTCGCCTACTCGGGGGGCTACACCTTC. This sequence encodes CASSLFAYSGGYTF.

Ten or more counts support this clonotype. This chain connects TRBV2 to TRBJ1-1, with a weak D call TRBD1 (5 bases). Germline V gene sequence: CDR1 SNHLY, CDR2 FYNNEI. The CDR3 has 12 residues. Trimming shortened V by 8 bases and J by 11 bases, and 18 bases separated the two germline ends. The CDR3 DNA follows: TGTGCCAGCCTCCCTCCGGGACCCTTGGCTTTCTTT. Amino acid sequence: CASLPPGPLAFF.

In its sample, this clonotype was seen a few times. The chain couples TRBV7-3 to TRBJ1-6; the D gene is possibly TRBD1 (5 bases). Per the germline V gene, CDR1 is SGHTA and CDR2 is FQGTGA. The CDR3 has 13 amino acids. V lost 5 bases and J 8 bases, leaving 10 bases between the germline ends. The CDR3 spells CASSNGAYSPLHF. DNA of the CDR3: TGTGCCAGCAGCAATGGGGCTTATTCACCCCTCCACTTT.

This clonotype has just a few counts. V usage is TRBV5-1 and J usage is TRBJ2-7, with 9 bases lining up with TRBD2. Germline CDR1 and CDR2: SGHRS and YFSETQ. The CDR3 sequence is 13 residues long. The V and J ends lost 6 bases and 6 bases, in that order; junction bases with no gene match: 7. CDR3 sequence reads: CASKPSGASEQYF. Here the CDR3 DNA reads TGCGCCAGCAAACCTAGCGGGGCGTCCGAGCAGTACTTC.

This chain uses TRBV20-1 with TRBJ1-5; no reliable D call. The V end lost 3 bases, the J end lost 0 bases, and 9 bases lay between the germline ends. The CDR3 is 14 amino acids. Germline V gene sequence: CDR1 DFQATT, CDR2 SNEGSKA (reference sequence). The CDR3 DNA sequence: TGCAGTGCTAGTTCTGGTGTTAGCAATCAGCCCCAGCATTTT. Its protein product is CSASSGVSNQPQHF.

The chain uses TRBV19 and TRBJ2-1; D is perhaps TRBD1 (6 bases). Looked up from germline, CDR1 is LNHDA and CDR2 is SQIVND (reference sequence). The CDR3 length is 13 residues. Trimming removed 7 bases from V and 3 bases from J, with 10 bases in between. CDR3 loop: CASNQDSYNEQFF. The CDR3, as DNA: TGTGCCAGTAACCAGGACAGCTACAATGAGCAGTTCTTC.

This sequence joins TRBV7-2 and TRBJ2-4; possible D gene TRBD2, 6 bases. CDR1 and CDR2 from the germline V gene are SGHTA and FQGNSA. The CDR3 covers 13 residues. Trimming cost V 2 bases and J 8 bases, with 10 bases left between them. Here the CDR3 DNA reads TGTGCCAGCAGCTTAAACGGAGGGGACATTCAGTACTTC. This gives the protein CASSLNGGDIQYF.

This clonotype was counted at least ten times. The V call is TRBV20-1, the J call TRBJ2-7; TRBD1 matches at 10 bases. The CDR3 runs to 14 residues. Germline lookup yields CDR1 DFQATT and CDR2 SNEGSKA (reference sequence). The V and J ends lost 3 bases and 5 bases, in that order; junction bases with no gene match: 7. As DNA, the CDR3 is TGCAGTGCTAGTTTGGGACAGGGGAGAAACGAGCAGTACTTC. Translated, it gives CSASLGQGRNEQYF.